A selection of T cell receptor beta chains follows, all from one sample in a study of blood T cell repertoires in COVID-19. Repertoires were generated with immunoSEQ multiplex PCR, while TCRdb's copy carries only in-frame clones and drops some. Of some 220,000 clones listed, about 86% are singletons. Sequenced sample: PBMCs or T cells enriched from blood (not recorded which). These receptor sequences come from a woman between 50 and 59 years old in a cohort exposed to, infected with or recovered from COVID-19 (not recorded which). Each CDR3 is given with its conserved first and last residue. Fields, in order: clone size, V gene, J gene, D gene, CDR3 DNA, CDR3 protein. The D gene is left open where the match is weak. Only part of the rows carry a size: once, few, many, or a class if the clone is expanded.

clone size: NA; V gene: TRBV6-6; J gene: TRBJ1-4; D gene: TRBD1; CDR3 DNA: TGTGCCAGCAGTGCGGGACAGATGAATGAAAAACTGTTTTTT; CDR3 protein: CASSAGQMNEKLFF
clone size: few; V gene: TRBV6-5; J gene: TRBJ1-1; D gene: NA; CDR3 DNA: TGTGCCAGCTCCAGGGAGGGTCGGGACACTGAAGCTTTCTTT; CDR3 protein: CASSREGRDTEAFF
clone size: NA; V gene: TRBV6-4; J gene: TRBJ2-2; D gene: NA; CDR3 DNA: TGTGCCAGCAGTGACACAGGGCGAACCGGGGAGCTGTTTTTT; CDR3 protein: CASSDTGRTGELFF
clone size: NA; V gene: TRBV3-1/TRBV3-2; J gene: TRBJ1-1; D gene: NA; CDR3 DNA: TGTGCCAGCAGCCAAATAGGGGACACTGAAGCTTTCTTT; CDR3 protein: CASSQIGDTEAFF
clone size: NA; V gene: TRBV9; J gene: TRBJ2-1; D gene: TRBD2; CDR3 DNA: TGTGCCAGCAGCGTGACTAGCGTCGGCTACAATGAGCAGTTCTTC; CDR3 protein: CASSVTSVGYNEQFF
clone size: NA; V gene: TRBV6-8; J gene: TRBJ1-6; D gene: TRBD1; CDR3 DNA: TGTGCCAGCAGCATCACCGCCGGGACAGGGAGCTCCTATAATTCACCCCTCCACTTT; CDR3 protein: CASSITAGTGSSYNSPLHF
clone size: few; V gene: TRBV7-2; J gene: TRBJ1-5; D gene: NA; CDR3 DNA: TGTGCCAGCAGCTTAGTCCAGAATAGCAATCAGCCCCAGCATTTT; CDR3 protein: CASSLVQNSNQPQHF
clone size: few; V gene: TRBV7-9; J gene: TRBJ2-2; D gene: TRBD1; CDR3 DNA: TGTGCCAGCAGCTTCCCGTTACAGGGGGAGACCGGGGAGCTGTTTTTT; CDR3 protein: CASSFPLQGETGELFF
clone size: NA; V gene: TRBV10-1; J gene: TRBJ1-1; D gene: TRBD1; CDR3 DNA: TGCGCCAGCAGTGACCGGAGACAGGGGATGAACACTGAAGCTTTCTTT; CDR3 protein: CASSDRRQGMNTEAFF
clone size: NA; V gene: TRBV7-2; J gene: TRBJ2-7; D gene: NA; CDR3 DNA: TGTGCCAGCAGCTTAGACAGACGTACCTACGAGCAGTACTTC; CDR3 protein: CASSLDRRTYEQYF
clone size: NA; V gene: TRBV7-8; J gene: TRBJ2-1; D gene: NA; CDR3 DNA: TGTGCCAGCAGCTCCAGGAGGGACTCCTACAATGAGCAGTTCTTC; CDR3 protein: CASSSRRDSYNEQFF